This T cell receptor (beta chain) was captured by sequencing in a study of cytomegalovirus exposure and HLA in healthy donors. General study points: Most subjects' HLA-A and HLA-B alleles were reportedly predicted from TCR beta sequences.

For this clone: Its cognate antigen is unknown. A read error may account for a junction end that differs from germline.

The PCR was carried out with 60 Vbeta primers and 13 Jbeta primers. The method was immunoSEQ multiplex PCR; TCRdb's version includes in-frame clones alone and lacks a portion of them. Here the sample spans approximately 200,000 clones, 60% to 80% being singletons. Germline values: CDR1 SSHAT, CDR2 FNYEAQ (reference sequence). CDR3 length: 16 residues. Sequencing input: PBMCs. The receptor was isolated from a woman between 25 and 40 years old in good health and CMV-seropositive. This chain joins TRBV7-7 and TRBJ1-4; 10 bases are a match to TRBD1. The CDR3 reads CASSFQDRGRNEKLFF. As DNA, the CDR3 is TGTGCTAGCAGCTTTCAAGACAGGGGGCGGAACGAAAAACTGTTTTTT.